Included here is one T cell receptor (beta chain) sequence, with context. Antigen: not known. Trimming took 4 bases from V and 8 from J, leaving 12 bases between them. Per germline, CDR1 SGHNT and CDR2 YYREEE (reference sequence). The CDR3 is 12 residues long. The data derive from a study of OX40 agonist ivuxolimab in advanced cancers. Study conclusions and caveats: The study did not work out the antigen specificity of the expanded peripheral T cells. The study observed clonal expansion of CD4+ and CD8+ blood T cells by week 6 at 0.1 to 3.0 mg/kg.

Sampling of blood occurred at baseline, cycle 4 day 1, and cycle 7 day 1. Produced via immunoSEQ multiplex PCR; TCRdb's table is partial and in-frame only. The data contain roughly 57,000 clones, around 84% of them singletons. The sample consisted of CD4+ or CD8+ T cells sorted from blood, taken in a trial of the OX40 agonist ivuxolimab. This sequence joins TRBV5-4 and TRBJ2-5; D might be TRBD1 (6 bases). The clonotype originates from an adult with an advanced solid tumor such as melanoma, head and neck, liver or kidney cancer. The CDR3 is CASSVDSGTQYF. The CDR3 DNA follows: TGTGCCAGCAGCGTGGACAGCGGCACCCAGTACTTC.